This T cell receptor beta chain was captured in a study of T cell changes during pregnancy in multiple sclerosis. This CDR3 region has 16 residues. Germline CDR1 and CDR2: MNHNS and SASEGT. V was clipped by 3 bases and J by 6 bases; unmatched bases: 8. The repertoire was sequenced with immunoSEQ multiplex PCR; TCRdb's copy has only in-frame clones and lacks some. Here the sample spans some 23,000 clones, about 88% being singletons. The genes are TRBV6-1 and TRBJ2-2; 9 nucleotides match TRBD1. The clonotype originates from a female donor in good health, enrolled as a control in a pregnancy study. This sample comprised CD4+ T cells from peripheral blood mononuclear cells, obtained in the first trimester of pregnancy. The CDR3 sequence is CASSENTGQGPGELFF. For the CDR3, the DNA is TGTGCCAGCAGTGAGAATACGGGACAGGGTCCCGGGGAGCTGTTTTTT.